In its sample, the clone carrying this T cell receptor (beta chain) was seen many times. What it binds is not known. This sample stems from a study of response to subunit inactivated influenza vaccine. One entry per CDR3 protein results from TCRdb running MiXCR on the RT-PCR reads. The sample lists roughly 500,000 distinct CDR3 sequences, more than 15% occurring once. The V gene's germline CDR1 is SGHTA and CDR2 FQGNSA. This CDR3 is built from 16 residues. V lost 5 bases and J 0 bases, leaving 14 bases between the germline ends. Broader study findings: Authors suggested each seasonal influenza vaccination recruits few new T cells.

The sequence derives from a man between 50 and 75 years old who received an inactivated influenza vaccine. The rearrangement joins TRBV7-2 to TRBJ2-1, with D perhaps TRBD2 (7 bases). The material sequenced was CD4+ T cells sorted from PBMCs, taken about 24 months after vaccination. CDR3 region: CASSQRGGNSYNEQFF. In DNA form, the CDR3 reads TGTGCCAGCAGCCAAAGGGGGGGAAACTCCTACAATGAGCAGTTCTTC.